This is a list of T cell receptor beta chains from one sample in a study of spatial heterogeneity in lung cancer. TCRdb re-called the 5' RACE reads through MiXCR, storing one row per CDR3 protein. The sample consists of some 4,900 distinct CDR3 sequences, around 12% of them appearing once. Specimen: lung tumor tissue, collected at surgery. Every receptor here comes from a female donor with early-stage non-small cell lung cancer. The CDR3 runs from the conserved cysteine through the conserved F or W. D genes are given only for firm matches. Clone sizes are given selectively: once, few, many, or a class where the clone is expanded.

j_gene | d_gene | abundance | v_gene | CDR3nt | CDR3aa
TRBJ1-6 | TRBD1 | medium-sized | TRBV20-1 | TGCAGTGCTAGGTGGGACAGGGAATCATCACCCCTCCACTTT | CSARWDRESSPLHF
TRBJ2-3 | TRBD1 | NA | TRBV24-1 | TGTGCCACTAAGCCAGCAGGGGGCCCAGATACGCAGTATTTT | CATKPAGGPDTQYF
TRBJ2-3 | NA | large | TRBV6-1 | TGTGCCAGCAGTCTATACACAGATACGCAGTATTTT | CASSLYTDTQYF
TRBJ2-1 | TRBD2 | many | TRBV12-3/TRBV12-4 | TGTGCAAACAGTGGGGCGGGAGGGTTTAATGAGCAGTTCTTC | CANSGAGGFNEQFF
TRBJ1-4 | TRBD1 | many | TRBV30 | TGTGCCTGGAGTATTTCCGGGACAGGGGGAAAAAAACTGTTTTTT | CAWSISGTGGKKLFF
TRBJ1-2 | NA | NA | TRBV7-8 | TGTGCCAGCAGCTTAGTAGCGGGGGCGATTGGCTACACCTTC | CASSLVAGAIGYTF
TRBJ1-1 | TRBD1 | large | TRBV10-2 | TGCGCCAGCAGACCAGGGGGGACTGAAGCTTTCTTT | CASRPGGTEAFF
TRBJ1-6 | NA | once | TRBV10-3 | TGTGCCATCAGTGAATCCTCATTTGGGGGGGATTCACCCCTCCACTTT | CAISESSFGGDSPLHF
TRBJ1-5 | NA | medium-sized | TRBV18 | TGTGCCAGCTCCATAGAAGGGAACTGGGGGAATCGGCAGCCCCAGCATTTT | CASSIEGNWGNRQPQHF
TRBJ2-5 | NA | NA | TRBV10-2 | TGCGCCAGCGGACTGAAAATCCTACAAGAGACCCAGTACTTC | CASGLKILQETQYF